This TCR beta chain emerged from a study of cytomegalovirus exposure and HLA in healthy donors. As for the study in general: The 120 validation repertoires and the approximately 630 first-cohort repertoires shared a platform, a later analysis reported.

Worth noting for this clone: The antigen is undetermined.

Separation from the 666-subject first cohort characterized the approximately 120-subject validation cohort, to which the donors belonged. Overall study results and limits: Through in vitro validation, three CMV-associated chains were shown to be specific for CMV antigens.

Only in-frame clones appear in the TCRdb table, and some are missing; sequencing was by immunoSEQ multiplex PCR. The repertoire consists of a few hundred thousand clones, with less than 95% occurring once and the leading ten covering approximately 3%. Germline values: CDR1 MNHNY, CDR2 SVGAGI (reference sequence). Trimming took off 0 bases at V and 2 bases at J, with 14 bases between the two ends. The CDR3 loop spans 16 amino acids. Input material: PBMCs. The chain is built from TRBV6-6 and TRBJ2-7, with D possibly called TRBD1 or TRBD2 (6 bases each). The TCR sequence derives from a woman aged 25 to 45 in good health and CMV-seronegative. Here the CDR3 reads CASSYSGGASPYEQYF. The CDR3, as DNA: TGTGCCAGCAGTTACTCCGGGGGCGCATCTCCCTACGAGCAGTACTTC.